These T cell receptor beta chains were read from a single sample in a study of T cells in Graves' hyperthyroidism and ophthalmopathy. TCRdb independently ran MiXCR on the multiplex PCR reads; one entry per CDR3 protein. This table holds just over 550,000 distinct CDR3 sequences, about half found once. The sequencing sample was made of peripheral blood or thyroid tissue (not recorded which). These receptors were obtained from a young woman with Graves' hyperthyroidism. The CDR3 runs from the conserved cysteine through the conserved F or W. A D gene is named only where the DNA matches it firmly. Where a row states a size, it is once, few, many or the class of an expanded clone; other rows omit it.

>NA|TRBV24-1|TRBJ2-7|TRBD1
TGTGCCACCAGTGATGACGGGACAGGGGACTCCTACGAGCAGTACTTC
CATSDDGTGDSYEQYF
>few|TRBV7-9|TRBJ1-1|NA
TGTGCCAGCAGCCCGCCCAATGCTACTGAAGCTTTCTTT
CASSPPNATEAFF
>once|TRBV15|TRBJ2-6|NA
TGTGCCACCAGCAGCCGCGTGGGCTCTGGGGCCAACGTCCTGACTTTC
CATSSRVGSGANVLTF
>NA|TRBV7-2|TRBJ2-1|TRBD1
TGTGCCAGCAGCTCGGAGGGGACAGGGATCTTC
CASSSEGTGIF
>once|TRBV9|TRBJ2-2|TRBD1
TGTGCCAGCAGCCCGGACAGGGGGGAGCTGTTTTTT
CASSPDRGELFF
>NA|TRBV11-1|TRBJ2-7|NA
TGTGCCAGCAGCCTCACTTACCGGGCCTTCTCCCACGAGCAGTACTTC
CASSLTYRAFSHEQYF
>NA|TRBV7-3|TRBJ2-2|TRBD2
TGTGCCAGCAGTTACTATAGCGGGACTTCCAGGAACACCGGGGAGCTGTTTTTT
CASSYYSGTSRNTGELFF
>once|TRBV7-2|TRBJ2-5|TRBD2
TGTGCCAGCAGCTCCGCTGGGGAGGGGTCCCAGTACTTC
CASSSAGEGSQYF
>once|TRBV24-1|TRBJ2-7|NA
TGTGCCAGCAGCCCCGTACCGCAATCCTACGAGCAGTACTTC
CASSPVPQSYEQYF
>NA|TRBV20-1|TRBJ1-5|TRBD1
TGCAGTGGGGGACAGGGTGGAGAGACCCAGCATTTT
CSGGQGGETQHF
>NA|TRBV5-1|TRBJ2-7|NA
TGCGCCAGCAGCTTGTTTCCCTCCGCGGGCGAGCAGTACTTC
CASSLFPSAGEQYF
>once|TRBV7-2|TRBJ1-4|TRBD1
TGTGCCAGCAGCCCTAGCGGGACAGGTCTTACTGAAAAACTGTTTTTT
CASSPSGTGLTEKLFF
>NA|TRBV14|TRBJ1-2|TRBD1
TGTGCCAGCAGCCCATGGCAGGGGGTTCACTATGGCTACACCTTC
CASSPWQGVHYGYTF
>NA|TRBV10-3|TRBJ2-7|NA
TGTGCCAACCGGAGCTCCTACGAGCAGTACTTC
CANRSSYEQYF
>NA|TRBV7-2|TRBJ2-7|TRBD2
TGTGCCAGCAGCATAGCGGGAGGGAATGCCTACGAGCAGTACTTC
CASSIAGGNAYEQYF
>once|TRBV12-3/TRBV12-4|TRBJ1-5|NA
TGTGCCAGCAGTTTACTAAGGAAGAGCAATCAGCCCCAGCATTTT
CASSLLRKSNQPQHF
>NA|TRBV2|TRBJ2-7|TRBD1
TGTGCCAGCAGTGAAGCTGGGACAGGGGGCTACGAGCAGTACTTC
CASSEAGTGGYEQYF
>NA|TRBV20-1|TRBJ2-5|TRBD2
TGCAGTGCTAGATCTGCGGGAGGGCCGGGGGAGACCCAGTACTTC
CSARSAGGPGETQYF
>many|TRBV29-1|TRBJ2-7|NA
TGCAGCGTTGGCGGCGTTGTTGGGACCTACGAGCAGTACTTC
CSVGGVVGTYEQYF
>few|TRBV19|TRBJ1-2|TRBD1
TGTGCCAGTGATGTTTTTGGTGGTCGGACAGGAGAGGATGGCTACACCTTC
CASDVFGGRTGEDGYTF
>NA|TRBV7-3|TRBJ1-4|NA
TGTGCCAGCCGATGGACGGTTAATGAAAAACTGTTTTTT
CASRWTVNEKLFF
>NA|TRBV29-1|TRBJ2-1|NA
TGCAGCGTTGAAATCCAGGGGTACAATGAGCAGTTCTTC
CSVEIQGYNEQFF
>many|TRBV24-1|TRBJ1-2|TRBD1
TGTGCCACCAGTGATAACCGGGACAGACACTATGGCTACACCTTC
CATSDNRDRHYGYTF
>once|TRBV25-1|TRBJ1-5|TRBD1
TGTGCAGGACAGGGACGGAATCAGCCCCAGCATTTT
CAGQGRNQPQHF
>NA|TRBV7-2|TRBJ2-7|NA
TGTGCCAGCAGTCAGGACACGAAGACAAAGCAGTACTTC
CASSQDTKTKQYF
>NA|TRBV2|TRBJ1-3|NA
TGTGCCAGCAGTGAATCGTCCAGGGACGGAAACACCATATATTTT
CASSESSRDGNTIYF
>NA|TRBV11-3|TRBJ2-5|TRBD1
TGTGCCAGCAGCTCGCGACAGGGAAAGGCGGGAGAGACCCAGTACTTC
CASSSRQGKAGETQYF
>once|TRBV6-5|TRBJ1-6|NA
TGTGCCAGCAGTTTTCTCCGAGTTGGTTTAATCGTTGCTTCACCCCTCCACTTT
CASSFLRVGLIVASPLHF
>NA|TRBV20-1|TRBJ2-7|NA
TGCAGTGCCCAGAGGGGAATTGCCTACGAGCAGTACTTC
CSAQRGIAYEQYF
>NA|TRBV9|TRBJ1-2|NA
TGTGCCAGCAGCGGTATTCAGGGATCCTATGGCTACACCTTC
CASSGIQGSYGYTF
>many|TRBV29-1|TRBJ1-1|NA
TGCAGCGTTCAAGGTGCGATAGCTTTCTTT
CSVQGAIAFF
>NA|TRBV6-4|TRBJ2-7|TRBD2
TGTGCCAGCAGTCCTAGGACTAGCGGGAGGTCGACCTACGAGCAGTACTTC
CASSPRTSGRSTYEQYF
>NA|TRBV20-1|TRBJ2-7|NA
TGCAGTGCTCGACGAATAGAATACGAGCAGTACTTC
CSARRIEYEQYF
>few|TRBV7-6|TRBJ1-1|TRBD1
TGTGCCAGCAGCCCCCAGACAGGGCGGACTGAAGCTTTCTTT
CASSPQTGRTEAFF
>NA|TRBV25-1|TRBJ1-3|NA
TGTGCCAGCAGTTACGAGGGGCCCGGAAGGGGAAACACCATATATTTT
CASSYEGPGRGNTIYF
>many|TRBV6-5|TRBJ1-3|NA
TGTGCCAGCAGTCCGATCGGAAACACCATATATTTT
CASSPIGNTIYF
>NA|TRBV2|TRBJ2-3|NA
TGTGCCAGCAGCTTGACCGGAGATACGCAGTATTTT
CASSLTGDTQYF
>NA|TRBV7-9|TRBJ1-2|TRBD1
TGCGCCAGCAGCCAACCCTGGACAGGGGCCTATGGCTACACCTTC
CASSQPWTGAYGYTF
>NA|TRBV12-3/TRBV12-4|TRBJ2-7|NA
TGTGCCAGCAGTTTGAGGGACACCGAGGAGTACTTC
CASSLRDTEEYF
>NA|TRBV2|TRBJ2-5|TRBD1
TGTGCCAGCCGGGACAGGGGCGACGAGACCCAGTACTTC
CASRDRGDETQYF
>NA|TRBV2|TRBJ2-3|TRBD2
TGTGCCAGCAGTGAAGAAGCGGGAGCTAATACGCAGTATTTT
CASSEEAGANTQYF
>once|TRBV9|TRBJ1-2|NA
TGTGCCAGTCAACAGGGTGGCGGCTATGGCTACACCTTC
CASQQGGGYGYTF
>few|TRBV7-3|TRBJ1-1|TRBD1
TGTGCCAGCGCGTTCTACAGGGGGAAGGGGAACACTGAAGCTTTCTTT
CASAFYRGKGNTEAFF
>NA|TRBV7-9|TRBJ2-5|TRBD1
TGTGCCAGCAGCTTACCCAGGGGGCTTTACGAGACCCAGTACTTC
CASSLPRGLYETQYF
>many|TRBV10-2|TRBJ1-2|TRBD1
TGCGCCAGCAGTGAGTTGACAGGGGCCGGGGGCTATGGCTACACCTTC
CASSELTGAGGYGYTF
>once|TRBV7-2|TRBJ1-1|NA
TGTGCCCTTAGAGGGGGTCGGGACACTGAAGCTTTCTTT
CALRGGRDTEAFF
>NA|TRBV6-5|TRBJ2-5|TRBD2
TGTGCCAGCAGTACAAGACTAGCGGGAGGGCCGATCGCAGAGACCCAGTACTTC
CASSTRLAGGPIAETQYF
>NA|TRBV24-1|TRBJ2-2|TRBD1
TGTGCCACCAGTGATGTAGGGGGCTGTTTTTTT
CATSDVGGCFF
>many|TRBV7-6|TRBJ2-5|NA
TGTGCCAGCAGCTCCGGGACATGGTCGGAGACCCAGTACTTC
CASSSGTWSETQYF
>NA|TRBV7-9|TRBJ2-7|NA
TGTGCCAGCGCGGGGCAGAGCTCCTACGAGCAGTACTTC
CASAGQSSYEQYF
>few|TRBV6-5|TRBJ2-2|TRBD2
TGTGCCAGCAGTGACGGGACGGGAGGGGACACCGGGGAGCTGTTTTTT
CASSDGTGGDTGELFF
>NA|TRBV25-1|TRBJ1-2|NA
TGTGCCAGCAGCCCACAGACAGGAGGACCCTATGGCTACACCTTC
CASSPQTGGPYGYTF
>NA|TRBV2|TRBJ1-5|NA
TGTGCCAGCAGCCAGCTCGGGCTGGGGGGCAATCAGCCCCAGCATTTT
CASSQLGLGGNQPQHF
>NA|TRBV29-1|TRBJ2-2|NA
TGCAGCAGTGAAGTTGTAAGGGCTGGCGGGGAGCTGTTTTTT
CSSEVVRAGGELFF
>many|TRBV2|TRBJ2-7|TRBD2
TGTGCCGAGGGCGGGAGTGTCGACGAGCAGTACTTC
CAEGGSVDEQYF
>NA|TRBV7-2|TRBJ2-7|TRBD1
TGTGCCAGCAGCTTAGACCGGGACAGGGTCTCCTACGAGCAGTACTTC
CASSLDRDRVSYEQYF
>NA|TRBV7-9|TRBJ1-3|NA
TGTGCCAGCAGCCCCAGGGCTGGAAACACCATATATTTT
CASSPRAGNTIYF
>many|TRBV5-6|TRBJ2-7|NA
TGTGCCAGCAGCTTGAGGGTCGGTAGCGCTCGCCGCGAGCAGTACTTC
CASSLRVGSARREQYF
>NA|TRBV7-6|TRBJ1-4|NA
TGTGCCAGCAGCGTTCCTGACTGGGGGGTCGAGGGGGAAAAACTGTTTTTT
CASSVPDWGVEGEKLFF